Below are 14 T cell receptor beta chains sequenced from a single sample in a study of T-cell memory formation after mild COVID-19 (dated by TCRdb to the early 2020s). The method was 5' RACE. TCRdb shows the sequencer as Illumina NovaSeq 6000. TCRdb passed the public sequencing reads through fastp at Q25 and MiXCR, retaining productive beta sequences. Rows are combined by CDR3 protein, so each entry shows the most common genes and DNA. This sample is represented by about 340,000 distinct CDR3 sequences; about 21% of them were singletons. Of the sample, around 12% is held by the ten largest clones. Sequencing was done on a sample of PBMCs or a T cell subset sorted from them (not recorded which). These receptors were taken from an adult woman who had mild COVID-19 (a few samples of this study predate the infection). The sample titles of this study are shuffled in the database, so cell type and time point are left out; the donor was told from shared clones.

The chain is built from TRBV3-1 and TRBJ2-3, with 9 bases lining up with TRBD2. Trimming took 5 bases from V and 4 from J; bases not matched to a gene: 19. This CDR3 has 19 amino acids. Germline V gives CDR1 LGHDT, CDR2 YNNKEL (reference sequence). The DNA for the CDR3 is TGTGCCAGCAGCAAAAGAGTTAGCGGGGGCACCACCCGGGCAGATACGCAGTATTTT. Protein: CASSKRVSGGTTRADTQYF.

This clonotype was found a few times. V and J are TRBV15 and TRBJ2-1; D gene ambiguous. This CDR3 comprises 15 residues. Trimming stripped 0 bases from V and 15 bases from J, with 21 bases between. Germline CDR1 is LNHNV and CDR2 is YYDKDF (reference sequence). This chain's CDR3 is CATSRDLGTMAVRFF. The CDR3 coding sequence is TGTGCCACCAGCAGAGATTTGGGCACTATGGCGGTGAGGTTCTTC. The whole variable domain, filled in from reference TRBV15 and TRBJ2-1, reads DAMVIQNPRYQVTQFGKPVTLSCSQTLNHNVMYWYQQKSSQAPKLLFHYYDKDFNNEADTPDNFQSRRPNTSFCFLDIRSPGLGDTAMYLCATSRDLGTMAVRFFGPGTRLTVL.

The chain links TRBV5-1 to TRBJ1-3, with D tentatively TRBD1 (5 bases). Per the germline V gene, CDR1 is SGHRS and CDR2 is YFSETQ. This CDR3 contains 16 residues. Trimming took off 0 bases at V and 0 bases at J, with 10 bases between the two ends. Here the CDR3 DNA reads TGCGCCAGCAGCTTGGTGGCTGGGGGCTCTGGAAACACCATATATTTT. Protein sequence: CASSLVAGGSGNTIYF.

The J gene is TRBJ1-1, the V gene TRBV6-5, with D maybe TRBD1 (6 bases). V gave up 8 bases and J gave up 1 base, with 14 bases separating them. This CDR3 comprises 14 residues. CDR1 MNHEY and CDR2 SVGAGI come from the germline V gene. This chain's CDR3 is CASSPGHSNTEAFF. The CDR3 DNA is TGTGCCAGCTCCCCGGGACACTCGAACACTGAAGCTTTCTTT.

This clonotype was counted between two and nine times. The chain is built from TRBV7-3 and TRBJ2-7; the D gene is possibly TRBD2 (5 bases). Trimming cost V 4 bases and J 5 bases, with 9 bases left between them. Germline loops: CDR1 SGHTA, CDR2 FQGTGA. This CDR3 has 12 residues. The CDR3 loop reads CASSSGSDEQYF. The DNA for the CDR3 is TGTGCCAGCAGCTCGGGTAGCGACGAGCAGTACTTC.

V and J are TRBV20-1 and TRBJ2-2, with a weak D call TRBD1 (6 bases). Germline CDR1 is DFQATT and CDR2 is SNEGSKA (reference sequence). The CDR3 consists of 12 residues. V gave up 4 bases and J gave up 6 bases, with 9 bases separating them. The CDR3 DNA is TGCAGTGCTAACAGGGACCCCGGGGAGCTGTTTTTT. This sequence encodes CSANRDPGELFF.

This clonotype was recorded at least ten times. The V and J genes are TRBV7-6 and TRBJ2-2, with D possibly being TRBD2 (6 bases). This CDR3 region has 15 residues. Germline-derived CDR1 and CDR2 are SGHVS and FNYEAQ. V lost 5 bases and J 2 bases, leaving 12 bases between the germline ends. The CDR3: CASSPGLTNTGELFF. The CDR3 nucleotides read TGTGCCAGCAGCCCGGGACTGACAAACACCGGGGAGCTGTTTTTT.

Only a few counts were recorded for this clonotype. The rearrangement joins TRBV3-1 to TRBJ2-1; 8 bases match TRBD2. CDR3 length: 20 amino acids. The germline V gene encodes CDR1 LGHDT and CDR2 YNNKEL (reference sequence). The ends lost 5 bases at V and 2 bases at J; junction bases unmatched: 20. This CDR3 is CASSAAPGLDNQVPYNEQFF. The CDR3 nucleotides read TGTGCCAGCAGCGCTGCACCGGGACTAGATAACCAAGTTCCCTACAATGAGCAGTTCTTC.

The CDR3 nucleotides are TGTGCCATCAGTGAGTCTGCCATATACTCCTACGAGCAGTACTTC. Translating gives CAISESAIYSYEQYF. The rearrangement joins TRBV10-3 to TRBJ2-7; D uncertain. Trimming removed 0 bases at V and 0 bases at J, with 9 bases between. The CDR3 runs to 15 residues. CDR1 is ENHRY, CDR2 SYGVKD, per germline.

The table lists this clonotype with a few counts. This rearrangement joins TRBV5-1 to TRBJ2-7; 7 bases line up with TRBD1. The CDR3 covers 16 residues. Germline loops: CDR1 SGHRS, CDR2 YFSETQ. Trimming took 0 bases from V and 0 from J; bases not matched to a gene: 6. The CDR3 DNA reads as TGCGCCAGCAGCTTGGGCGGACAGGACTTCTCCTACGAGCAGTACTTC. Residues: CASSLGGQDFSYEQYF.

The chain is built from TRBV12-3 or TRBV12-4 and TRBJ2-5; D tentatively fits TRBD1 or TRBD2 (6 bases each). The ends were cut back, 7 bases at V and 2 bases at J, with 14 bases in the middle. The CDR3 contains 14 residues. As DNA, the CDR3 is TGTGCCAGCAAATTCGGGGGCCATCAAGAGACCCAGTACTTC. Translated: CASKFGGHQETQYF.

This chain links TRBV4-1 with TRBJ2-1; 12 nucleotides agree with TRBD2. The CDR3 totals 17 residues. V was clipped by 3 bases and J by 7 bases; unmatched bases: 10. CDR1 is MGHRA, CDR2 YSYEKL, per germline. CDR3 coding DNA: TGCGCCAGCAGCCACGCCCCGACTAGCGGGAGAGGTAATGAGCAGTTCTTC. Amino acid sequence: CASSHAPTSGRGNEQFF.

This clonotype came up a few times. The rearrangement links TRBV4-1 to TRBJ2-5; TRBD2 is a possible D gene (6 bases). V gave up 2 bases and J gave up 2 bases, with 15 bases separating them. This CDR3 spans 16 amino acids. The germline V gene encodes CDR1 MGHRA and CDR2 YSYEKL. CDR3 DNA: TGCGCCAGCAGCCAACCGGGACGGAGGGGTCAAGAGACCCAGTACTTC. Residues: CASSQPGRRGQETQYF.

This clonotype was seen only a few times. This chain links TRBV6-2 or TRBV6-3 with TRBJ2-7; D possibly corresponds to TRBD2 (6 bases). This CDR3 has 12 residues. Germline V CDR1 and CDR2: MNHEY, SVGEGT. The V end was cut by 6 bases, the J end by 4 bases, with 10 bases between. CDR3 loop: CASSQLAYEQYF. The DNA of the CDR3 is TGTGCCAGCAGCCAACTAGCTTACGAGCAGTACTTC.